This T cell receptor (beta chain) is drawn from a study of blood T cells in healthy people across ages. Study-level information: Every two T cells gave about one barcoded beta molecule via template switching.

Alongside a J-beta primer mix, a sample-barcoded 5' primer served in a second PCR lasting roughly 7 to 12 cycles. TCRdb reanalysed the 5' RACE reads using MiXCR and keeps one entry per CDR3 protein. Of 650,000 or so distinct CDR3 sequences listed, under 65% were seen once; the top ten hold about 13%. Findings and limits, study-wide: Leaving the PBMCs unsorted stopped any conclusive comparison of naive versus antigen-experienced cells. Higher diversity, along with more naive CD4+ cells, distinguished long-lived donors from aged donors. Age brought a roughly linear fall in TCR beta diversity measured per million T cells.

With regard to this clonotype: The antigen is undetermined.

The V and J ends lost 5 bases and 9 bases, in that order; junction bases with no gene match: 19. CDR3 size: 17 residues. The TCR comes from a woman of 80 years or more in good health. The chain employs TRBV12-3 or TRBV12-4 and TRBJ2-3, with 8 bases lining up with TRBD2. The source material was blood. The CDR3 nucleotides read TGTGCCAGCAGTCCTTCGATGAGGGGACTAGGTAGGCACACGCAGTATTTT. It encodes CASSPSMRGLGRHTQYF.